The present entry profiles one T cell receptor (beta chain) with its context. CDR1 and CDR2 (germline): LNHDA, SQIVND (reference sequence). This CDR3 is 15 amino acids long. V shed 11 bases and J shed 1 base, with 17 bases lying between them. The sample belongs to a study of blood T cell repertoires in COVID-19. Study at large: Sites in the United States, Italy and Spain provided acute and convalescent COVID-19 samples.

Per the authors' pipeline: Cell counts per sample came from amplifying reference gene primers. Method: immunoSEQ multiplex PCR; TCRdb's copy keeps in-frame clones and lacks some. D and trimming were read from the DNA, whereas the V and J calls and clone size are those reported in that table. The sample shows under 250,000 clones, over 80% of them seen only once. Sequenced material: peripheral blood. The receptor's source is a man aged 25 to 40 who had recovered from COVID-19. The gene calls are TRBV19 and TRBJ1-4, with no clear D. The CDR3 bases are TGTGCCTCCAACACGGGAGGTCTAACTAATGAAAAACTGTTTTTT. Translation: CASNTGGLTNEKLFF.